The next 31 T cell receptor beta chains were all read from a single sample in a study of control samples from healthy donors and cancer patients. The method was immunoSEQ multiplex PCR; TCRdb's version includes in-frame clones alone and lacks a portion of them. Of about 180,000 clones listed, 85% to 95% are singletons. Sequencing used blood. These TCRs come from a woman aged 18 to 35 in good health.

This chain connects TRBV7-9 to TRBJ1-1, with 7 bases identical to TRBD1. The germline V gene has CDR1 SEHNR and CDR2 FQNEAQ (reference sequence). The CDR3 is 14 residues long. Trimming took 4 bases from V and 3 from J; bases not matched to a gene: 5. CDR3 sequence (DNA): TGTGCCAGCAGCTGGTGGGACAGAGACACTGAAGCTTTCTTT. Encoded protein: CASSWWDRDTEAFF. The entire variable domain, with the rest obtained from reference TRBV7-9 and TRBJ1-1, is as follows: DTGVSQNPRHKITKRGQNVTFRCDPISEHNRLYWYRQTLGQGPEFLTYFQNEAQLEKSRLLSDRFSAERPKGSFSTLEIQRTEQGDSAMYLCASSWWDRDTEAFFGQGTRLTVV.

This chain joins TRBV11-3 and TRBJ1-1, with D possibly being TRBD1 (6 bases). The CDR3 contains 15 residues. V lost 5 bases, J lost 6 bases, and 19 bases lay in between. Germline loops: CDR1 SGHNT, CDR2 YENEEA. The CDR3 is CASSPDRARGAEAFF. In nucleotides, the CDR3 is TGTGCCAGCAGCCCAGATCGGGCCAGGGGCGCTGAAGCTTTCTTT.

This chain links TRBV3-1 (or the pseudogene TRBV3-2) with TRBJ2-1, with 7 nucleotides matching TRBD1. This CDR3 has 16 residues. Germline lookup yields CDR1 LGHDT and CDR2 YNNKEL (reference sequence). V was clipped by 1 base and J by 4 bases; unmatched bases: 7. Here the CDR3 reads CASSQATGKNYNEQFF. The DNA for the CDR3 is TGTGCCAGCAGCCAAGCGACAGGGAAGAATTACAATGAGCAGTTCTTC.

This chain connects TRBV5-1 to TRBJ1-1, with D possibly matching TRBD1 (6 bases). The ends were cut back, 0 bases at V and 0 bases at J, with 9 bases in the middle. CDR3 size: 15 residues. In germline, CDR1 is SGHRS, CDR2 YFSETQ. The CDR3 region has the DNA TGCGCCAGCAGCTTGGGAGGGGGTTTGAACACTGAAGCTTTCTTT. It is translated as CASSLGGGLNTEAFF.

V and J are TRBV7-2 and TRBJ2-7, with 13 bases that match TRBD2. J was trimmed by 0 bases and V by 5 bases; bases with no gene match: 10. Germline CDR1 SGHTA, CDR2 FQGNSA. The CDR3 totals 18 residues. For the CDR3, the DNA is TGTGCCAGCAGCCTTTTCGGACTAGCGGGGGCCAGCTCCTACGAGCAGTACTTC. It encodes CASSLFGLAGASSYEQYF.

The chain carries TRBV10-3 and TRBJ2-7, with TRBD1 matching 7 bases. Germline CDR1 and CDR2: ENHRY and SYGVKD. The trim removed 3 bases at V and 2 bases at J, leaving 7 bases unmatched. The CDR3 consists of 15 residues. CDR3 protein: CAISDLTGRTYEQYF. The CDR3 region has the DNA TGTGCCATCAGTGATCTGACAGGGAGAACCTACGAGCAGTACTTC.

The chain recombines TRBV28 with TRBJ1-2; tentatively, D is TRBD1 (6 bases). Trimming shortened V by 5 bases and J by 2 bases, and 12 bases separated the two germline ends. This CDR3 has 14 amino acids. CDR1 and CDR2 (germline): MDHEN, SYDVKM. The CDR3 DNA reads as TGTGCCAGCAGTCCCTACAGGGTGAACTATGGCTACACCTTC. It codes for CASSPYRVNYGYTF.

The CDR3 nucleotides are TGTGCCAGCAGCTTAGTTGTCGGAAGGGTTAGCTCTGGAAACACCATATATTTT. Residues: CASSLVVGRVSSGNTIYF. The J gene is TRBJ1-3, the V gene TRBV11-2; D call uncertain. CDR1 SGHAT and CDR2 FQNNGV come from the germline V gene. V lost 1 base and J 0 bases, leaving 16 bases between the germline ends. This CDR3 contains 18 residues.

The rearrangement links TRBV18 to TRBJ2-5; 8 bases are shared with TRBD1. Germline V CDR1 and CDR2: KGHSH, LQKENI. The CDR3 loop spans 15 amino acids. V shed 2 bases and J 2 bases; nucleotides not matched to a gene: 4. The CDR3 sequence: CASSPGQGSQETQYF. The CDR3 DNA reads as TGTGCCAGCTCACCAGGACAGGGCAGTCAAGAGACCCAGTACTTC. The variable domain in full, completed from reference TRBV18 and TRBJ2-5, reads NAGVMQNPRHLVRRRGQEARLRCSPMKGHSHVYWYRQLPEEGLKFMVYLQKENIIDESGMPKERFSAEFPKEGPSILRIQQVVRGDSAAYFCASSPGQGSQETQYFGPGTRLLVL.

CDR3 sequence (DNA): TGTGCCAGCAGTTTAAGGGTCTCTGAAGCTTTCTTT. It codes for CASSLRVSEAFF. V gene TRBV28 combines with J gene TRBJ1-1; D call uncertain. The germline gives CDR1 MDHEN, CDR2 SYDVKM. The CDR3 loop spans 12 amino acids. Between the trimmed V and J ends, which lost 2 bases and 6 bases, there was a span of 7 bases.

The chain uses TRBV19 and TRBJ1-1; D gene uncertain. The CDR3 sequence is 13 residues long. The germline CDR1 and CDR2 sequences are LNHDA and SQIVND (reference sequence). V lost 6 bases to trimming and J lost 5 bases, with 13 bases between them. CDR3 coding DNA: TGTGCCAGTAGACAGACCCCGGGGACTGAAGCTTTCTTT. Translated: CASRQTPGTEAFF. Full variable domain (remainder filled in from reference TRBV19 and TRBJ1-1): DGGITQSPKYLFRKEGQNVTLSCEQNLNHDAMYWYRQDPGQGLRLIYYSQIVNDFQKGDIAEGYSVSREKKESFPLTVTSAQKNPTAFYLCASRQTPGTEAFFGQGTRLTVV.

J is TRBJ2-4 and V is TRBV18, with D perhaps given as TRBD1 or TRBD2 (5 bases each). The V and J ends lost 3 bases and 6 bases respectively, with 12 bases between them. The CDR3 extends over 14 amino acids. CDR1 and CDR2 from the germline V gene are KGHSH and LQKENI. The chain's CDR3 is CASSPGPTINIQYF. CDR3 nucleotide sequence: TGTGCCAGCTCACCGGGACCTACAATAAACATTCAGTACTTC. Variable domain in full (rest from reference TRBV18 and TRBJ2-4): NAGVMQNPRHLVRRRGQEARLRCSPMKGHSHVYWYRQLPEEGLKFMVYLQKENIIDESGMPKERFSAEFPKEGPSILRIQQVVRGDSAAYFCASSPGPTINIQYFGAGTRLSVL.

V is TRBV7-9 and J is TRBJ2-2, with a weak D call TRBD2 (6 bases). The CDR3 covers 16 residues. The germline V and J ends were trimmed by 5 bases and 7 bases, with 20 bases remaining between them. The V gene's germline CDR1 is SEHNR and CDR2 FQNEAQ (reference sequence). CDR3 in amino acids: CASSPPLRREVGELFF. CDR3 bases: TGTGCCAGCAGCCCCCCTCTGCGCAGGGAGGTCGGGGAGCTGTTTTTT.

The sample holds one count of this clone. The chain carries TRBV4-1 and TRBJ1-3, with D tentatively TRBD1 (6 bases). Germline V gene data show CDR1 as MGHRA and CDR2 as YSYEKL. V shed 3 bases and J shed 2 bases, with 14 bases lying between them. This CDR3 is built from 16 residues. The CDR3 DNA sequence: TGCGCCAGCAGCCATTTGAGGACAGACGCTGGAAACACCATATATTTT. It is translated as CASSHLRTDAGNTIYF.

The V gene is TRBV6-6, the J gene TRBJ1-3; D ambiguous. Trimming removed 3 bases at V and 8 bases at J, with 8 bases between. The germline V gene encodes CDR1 MNHNY and CDR2 SVGAGI (reference sequence). The CDR3 runs 12 residues. The CDR3, as DNA: TGTGCCAGCAGTTATGGCCAGGACACCATATATTTT. Translating gives CASSYGQDTIYF.

The chain combines TRBV7-8 with TRBJ2-2, with unresolved D. This CDR3 has 12 residues. Germline V gene data show CDR1 as SGHVS and CDR2 as FQNEAQ. V dropped 5 bases and J dropped 7 bases, with 8 bases sitting between them. The DNA for the CDR3 is TGTGCCAGCAGCCCGGAAAGCGGGGAGCTGTTTTTT. Protein product: CASSPESGELFF. The full variable domain, with the rest looked up from reference TRBV7-8 and TRBJ2-2, is GAGVSQSPRYKVAKRGQDVALRCDPISGHVSLFWYQQALGQGPEFLTYFQNEAQLDKSGLPSDRFFAERPEGSVSTLKIQRTQQEDSAVYLCASSPESGELFFGEGSRLTVL.

This clone was detected only once. This chain joins TRBV29-1 and TRBJ1-1; D is unresolved. The V and J ends lost 7 bases and 3 bases respectively, with 15 bases between them. The germline V gene has CDR1 SQVTM and CDR2 ANQGSEA. This CDR3 region has 13 residues. The chain's CDR3 is CSAQDAYYTEAFF. In nucleotides, the CDR3 is TGCAGCGCCCAGGACGCTTATTACACTGAAGCTTTCTTT.

The genes are TRBV12-3 or TRBV12-4 and TRBJ1-1; TRBD1 is a possible D gene (6 bases). The CDR3 is 13 amino acids. Trimming stripped 5 bases from V and 6 bases from J, with 13 bases between. The CDR3 sequence: CASSLIGGAEAFF. The CDR3 DNA reads TGTGCCAGCAGTCTCATAGGGGGGGCTGAAGCTTTCTTT.

The chain recombines TRBV18 with TRBJ1-6; maybe TRBD1 (5 bases). The germline CDR1 and CDR2 sequences are KGHSH and LQKENI. Trimming pared 6 bases from V and 0 bases from J, leaving 21 bases between. This CDR3 comprises 19 residues. The CDR3 reads CASSPIGQVLGSYNSPLHF. CDR3 DNA sequence: TGTGCCAGCTCGCCTATTGGACAAGTCCTGGGCTCCTATAATTCACCCCTCCACTTT.

The chain has TRBV28 and TRBJ1-2; no clear D gene. This CDR3 is 19 amino acids long. Per the germline V gene, CDR1 is MDHEN and CDR2 is SYDVKM. Trimming took 8 bases from V and 2 from J, leaving 30 bases between them. CDR3 in DNA: TGTGCCAGCGGGCATAAGTTTAGTTGGGCACGGAGAGGGAACTATGGCTACACCTTC. Amino acid sequence: CASGHKFSWARRGNYGYTF.

J is TRBJ1-5 and V is TRBV11-2; 7 bases line up with TRBD1. This CDR3 comprises 15 residues. From germline, CDR1 is SGHAT and CDR2 FQNNGV. The V gene end was trimmed by 5 bases and the J gene end by 0 bases; junction bases not matched to a gene: 4. For the CDR3, the DNA is TGTGCCAGCAGCCCGGGACAGCATAGCAATCAGCCCCAGCATTTT. It codes for CASSPGQHSNQPQHF.

The V gene is TRBV19, the J gene TRBJ2-7, with D tentatively TRBD1 or TRBD2 (5 bases each). Trimming stripped 5 bases from V and 1 base from J, with 12 bases between. This CDR3 has 14 residues. Germline CDR1 is LNHDA and CDR2 is SQIVND (reference sequence). The CDR3 coding sequence is TGTGCCAGTAGTGTAGGGACCGTATCCTACGAGCAGTACTTC. As protein: CASSVGTVSYEQYF.

The chain combines TRBV5-4 with TRBJ2-7, with a possible D match to TRBD1 (6 bases). The CDR3 covers 14 residues. The germline CDR1 and CDR2 sequences are SGHNT and YYREEE (reference sequence). Trimming took off 5 bases at V and 0 bases at J, with 12 bases between the two ends. For the CDR3, the DNA is TGTGCCAGCAGTACACAGGGTGCCTCCTACGAGCAGTACTTC. It codes for CASSTQGASYEQYF.

The chain is built from TRBV3-1 (or the pseudogene TRBV3-2) and TRBJ2-7; 10 bases line up with TRBD1. This CDR3 spans 15 amino acids. The germline CDR1 and CDR2 sequences are LGHDT and YNNKEL (reference sequence). V shed 2 bases and J 7 bases; nucleotides not matched to a gene: 8. For the CDR3, the DNA is TGTGCCAGCAGCCAATACGACAGGGGGCTGTATGAGCAGTACTTC. It is translated as CASSQYDRGLYEQYF.

In the case of this clone: One end of the junction fails to match germline, which may point to a read error. Other DNA sequences within the sample encode an identical CDR3. The chain carries TRBV7-2 and TRBJ1-5; the match to TRBD1 covers 7 bases. Germline-derived CDR1 and CDR2 are SGHTA and FQGNSA. The CDR3 covers 16 residues. As DNA, the CDR3 is TGTGCCAGCAGCTTACAAGGGGGCAACGGCAACCAGCCCCAGCATTTT. Translation gives CASSLQGGNGNQPQHF.

The chain combines TRBV9 with TRBJ2-7; unclear D gene. The CDR3 covers 14 residues. The V gene's germline CDR1 is SGDLS and CDR2 YYNGEE. With 2 bases removed from V and 0 bases from J, the gap between germline ends came to 9 bases. The CDR3 loop is CASSVGPASYEQYF. The CDR3 nucleotides are TGTGCCAGCAGCGTCGGACCGGCCTCCTACGAGCAGTACTTC.

This chain connects TRBV18 to TRBJ1-1; 7 bases are a match to TRBD1. The V and J ends lost 6 bases and 4 bases, in that order; junction bases with no gene match: 11. Germline CDR1 KGHSH, CDR2 LQKENI. This CDR3 spans 15 amino acids. The CDR3 DNA sequence: TGTGCCAGCTCCCCTGACAGGGACTGGGCCACTGAAGCTTTCTTT. Amino acid sequence: CASSPDRDWATEAFF.

The chain links TRBV6-4 to TRBJ2-5; D is tentatively TRBD1 or TRBD2 (5 bases each). In germline, CDR1 is MRHNA, CDR2 SNTAGT. The CDR3 extends over 16 amino acids. Trimming cost V 4 bases and J 5 bases, with 20 bases left between them. The CDR3 coding sequence is TGTGCCAGCAGTGTCCCGGGACGGAGAGGTGTGGAGACCCAGTACTTC. Its translation is CASSVPGRRGVETQYF.

In regard to this clone: Other DNA sequences in the sample encode the same CDR3. This sequence joins TRBV29-1 and TRBJ1-2; no clear D gene. Trimming took 6 bases from V and 5 from J, leaving 13 bases between them. The CDR3 extends over 12 amino acids. The germline V gene has CDR1 SQVTM and CDR2 ANQGSEA. CDR3 nucleotides: TGCAGCGTGGCCTTCGGGGATTATGGCTACACCTTC. Its protein product is CSVAFGDYGYTF. Based on the CDR3 plus reference TRBV29-1 and TRBJ1-2, the full variable domain is SAVISQKPSRDICQRGTSLTIQCQVDSQVTMMFWYRQQPGQSLTLIATANQGSEATYESGFVIDKFPISRPNLTFSTLTVSNMSPEDSSIYLCSVAFGDYGYTFGSGTRLTVV.

The chain joins TRBV12-3 or TRBV12-4 to TRBJ1-2; TRBD1 is a possible D gene (5 bases). There are 12 residues in the CDR3. V lost 2 bases and J lost 6, with 7 bases in between. CDR3 nucleotide sequence: TGTGCCAGCAGTTTACAGGGAAATGGCTACACCTTC. This sequence encodes CASSLQGNGYTF.

The gene calls are TRBV7-2 and TRBJ2-5; the match to TRBD1 covers 10 bases. This CDR3 is built from 17 residues. The germline V gene encodes CDR1 SGHTA and CDR2 FQGNSA. V shed 4 bases, J shed 1 base, and the junction held 9 bases outside the gene matches. The CDR3 coding sequence is TGTGCCAGCAGCTGCCCCGAGGGACAGGGGATCCAAGAGACCCAGTACTTC. It yields the protein CASSCPEGQGIQETQYF.